This T cell receptor beta chain was recovered during a study of blood T cell repertoires in COVID-19. Clones were sequenced by immunoSEQ multiplex PCR, and TCRdb holds only the in-frame ones, with some missing. The sample holds 150,000 to 200,000 clones, 90% seen once. Trimming cost V 1 base and J 8 bases; bases outside gene matches: 8. Germline CDR1 is LGHNA and CDR2 is YSLEER. CDR3 size: 16 residues. The sequencing input was peripheral blood. V usage is TRBV4-3 and J usage is TRBJ2-1, with 10 bases identical to TRBD1. The receptor's source is a man between 45 and 60 years old with acute or convalescent COVID-19. The CDR3 coding sequence is TGCGCCAGCAGCCAAGGACAGGGGGCGCTTTCCCATGAGCAGTTCTTC. Its protein is CASSQGQGALSHEQFF.